This T cell receptor (beta chain) was recovered during a study of T cells after somatic rescue of genetic block (TCRdb year 2020). Background for the entire study: The study assessed how robust, over the long term, a T-cell system was when the system had developed through somatic rescue of a genetic block in T-cell development.

The method behind the library was the immunoSEQ multiplex PCR assay. Not all clones reach the TCRdb copy of this immuneACCESS table, which keeps in-frame sequences only. Checked studies attribute under half of the gap to unresolved V genes and leave the rest unexplained. The sample includes 80,000 to 90,000 clones, with approximately 90% observed a single time. Of the sample, around 1.5% is held by the ten largest clones. Details on this clone: The target of this receptor is not known. It has no much larger one-base neighbor in the sample; base qualities were not kept.

The CDR3 runs 12 residues from the cysteine to the phenylalanine. Just CDR3 DNA is preserved here, 36 bases in frame from base 1. CDR1 and CDR2, per the germline V gene (reference sequence), are SEHNR and FQNEAQ. Trimming removed 2 bases from V and 5 bases from J, leaving 4 bases between the germline ends. The receptor was isolated from a young woman. Recombination linked TRBV7-9 to TRBJ2-1, with the D gene call left open. The source material was peripheral blood mononuclear cells (PBMCs). The nucleotides are TGTGCCAGCAGCTTATCTCACAATGAGCAGTTCTTC. The encoded protein is CASSLSHNEQFF.